Presented here are 29 T cell receptor beta chains from one specimen sequenced in a study of blood T cell repertoires in COVID-19. The assay was immunoSEQ multiplex PCR, and TCRdb's table has in-frame clones only and misses some. The sample lists 200,000 or so clones; about nine tenths were seen once. Sequenced: peripheral blood. The receptors shown here come from a man aged 65-85 years with active or convalescent COVID-19.

The V call is TRBV27, the J call TRBJ2-6, with 7 bases aligning to TRBD2. The germline CDR1 and CDR2 sequences are MNHEY and SMNVEV (reference sequence). There are 18 residues in the CDR3. Losses at the gene ends were 5 bases for V and 2 bases for J; bases not matched to a gene: 12. CDR3 residues: CASSTFWGRVAGANVLTF. The DNA for the CDR3 is TGTGCCAGCAGTACCTTTTGGGGGAGGGTAGCTGGGGCCAACGTCCTGACTTTC.

The V call is TRBV6-5, the J call TRBJ1-3; tentatively, D is TRBD1 (6 bases). The CDR3 length is 15 residues. Germline values: CDR1 MNHEY, CDR2 SVGAGI. V gave up 4 bases and J gave up 0 bases, with 10 bases separating them. DNA of the CDR3: TGTGCCAGCAGTTCCGGACAGTTCTCTGGAAACACCATATATTTT. Residues: CASSSGQFSGNTIYF.

The rearrangement joins TRBV4-3 to TRBJ1-2; TRBD1 might be the D (6 bases). V lost 1 base, J lost 5 bases, and 14 bases lay in between. The CDR3 loop spans 15 amino acids. The germline V gene encodes CDR1 LGHNA and CDR2 YSLEER. The CDR3 coding sequence is TGCGCCAGCAGCCAAGGTTCCAGGACAGAATATGGCTACACCTTC. It specifies CASSQGSRTEYGYTF.

This chain uses TRBV5-1 with TRBJ2-3; TRBD1 aligns across 8 bases. The CDR3 has 16 residues. The trim removed 2 bases at V and 2 bases at J, leaving 7 bases unmatched. Per the germline V gene, CDR1 is SGHRS and CDR2 is YFSETQ. For the CDR3, the DNA is TGCGCCAGCAGCTTACCGACAGGGGCGACCACAGATACGCAGTATTTT. Protein sequence: CASSLPTGATTDTQYF.

The chain employs TRBV12-3 or TRBV12-4 and TRBJ1-3, with D hard to call. The CDR3 loop spans 13 amino acids. V was clipped by 2 bases and J by 10 bases, with 12 bases between them. The CDR3: CASSLLSPGTIYF. In DNA, the CDR3 is TGTGCCAGCAGTTTATTGTCCCCGGGAACCATATATTTT.

The CDR3 sequence: CASSPRGGGPYEQYF. The CDR3, as DNA: TGTGCCAGCAGTCCCCGGGGAGGGGGGCCCTACGAGCAGTACTTC. The chain links TRBV6-5 to TRBJ2-7; TRBD2 might be the D (7 bases). This CDR3 contains 15 residues. Between the trimmed V and J ends, which lost 5 bases and 2 bases, there was a span of 16 bases. The V gene's germline CDR1 is MNHEY and CDR2 SVGAGI.

V is TRBV18 and J is TRBJ1-1; D possibly corresponds to TRBD1 (6 bases). V lost 5 bases and J 0 bases, leaving 7 bases between the germline ends. This CDR3 is built from 13 residues. In germline, CDR1 is KGHSH, CDR2 LQKENI. CDR3 coding DNA: TGTGCCAGCTCAACAGGGCTGAACACTGAAGCTTTCTTT. Its translation is CASSTGLNTEAFF.

The gene calls are TRBV5-1 and TRBJ2-6, with unresolved D. CDR3 length: 15 amino acids. Germline V gives CDR1 SGHRS, CDR2 YFSETQ. Trimming removed 2 bases at V and 0 bases at J, with 6 bases between. In nucleotides, the CDR3 is TGCGCCAGCAGCTTCCCCCTCTCTGGGGCCAACGTCCTGACTTTC. It specifies CASSFPLSGANVLTF.

This chain joins TRBV28 and TRBJ2-7, with 9 nucleotides matching TRBD1. Germline CDR1 reads MDHEN; CDR2 reads SYDVKM. There are 15 residues in the CDR3. V lost 6 bases to trimming and J lost 4 bases; unmatched junction nucleotides: 10. The CDR3 DNA follows: TGTGCCAGCAGCCAACCGGGACAGGGCAGTTACGAGCAGTACTTC. Translating it yields CASSQPGQGSYEQYF.

The chain links TRBV24-1 to TRBJ2-5; 10 positions agree with TRBD2. Losses at the gene ends were 6 bases for V and 7 bases for J; bases not matched to a gene: 10. This CDR3 is built from 15 residues. The germline CDR1 and CDR2 sequences are KGHDR and SFDVKD. CDR3 sequence (DNA): TGTGCCACCAGTCGGGAAGCGGGGGGGCTGGGGACCCAGTACTTC. Residues: CATSREAGGLGTQYF.

The chain recombines TRBV6-1 with TRBJ2-2; D might be TRBD2 (6 bases). This CDR3 spans 15 amino acids. The germline CDR1 and CDR2 sequences are MNHNS and SASEGT. V lost 2 bases and J lost 4, with 11 bases in between. This chain's CDR3 is CASSENPGVTGELFF. CDR3 DNA sequence: TGTGCCAGCAGTGAAAATCCGGGGGTCACCGGGGAGCTGTTTTTT.

The chain uses TRBV11-3 and TRBJ2-7; 8 positions match TRBD1. Per the germline V gene, CDR1 is SGHNT and CDR2 is YENEEA. The CDR3 is 13 amino acids. V lost 5 bases and J lost 4; bases outside the gene matches: 4. For the CDR3, the DNA is TGTGCCAGCAGCGCAGGGGGCTTATACGAGCAGTACTTC. This sequence encodes CASSAGGLYEQYF.

The rearrangement links TRBV11-2 to TRBJ1-1, with D perhaps TRBD1 (5 bases). The CDR3 spans 15 residues. Trimming removed 6 bases from V and 5 bases from J, with 19 bases in between. Germline V gene sequence: CDR1 SGHAT, CDR2 FQNNGV. The CDR3 reads CASRPLVAGPTEAFF. The CDR3 DNA reads as TGTGCCAGCAGGCCCCTGGTGGCAGGGCCTACTGAAGCTTTCTTT.

This chain joins TRBV24-1 and TRBJ2-7; D may be TRBD2 (5 bases). CDR1 is KGHDR and CDR2 is SFDVKD in the germline V gene. The CDR3 runs to 13 residues. Trimming took off 5 bases at V and 2 bases at J, with 9 bases between the two ends. The CDR3 region has the DNA TGTGCCACCAGTGCTGGACTCCCCTACGAGCAGTACTTC. Protein: CATSAGLPYEQYF.

Only one count was recorded for this clone. V usage is TRBV7-2 and J usage is TRBJ2-7; the match to TRBD2 covers 9 bases. The CDR3 contains 15 residues. CDR1 and CDR2 (germline): SGHTA, FQGNSA. Trimming at V came to 5 bases and at J to 1 base, leaving 6 bases not matched to a gene. CDR3 sequence: CASSQTSGISYEQYF. DNA for the CDR3: TGTGCCAGCAGCCAGACTAGCGGCATATCCTACGAGCAGTACTTC.

V is TRBV7-9 and J is TRBJ1-5, with D maybe TRBD1 (6 bases). Germline values: CDR1 SEHNR, CDR2 FQNEAQ (reference sequence). The CDR3 has 14 amino acids. Trimming pared 5 bases from V and 0 bases from J, leaving 8 bases between. In DNA form, the CDR3 reads TGTGCCAGCAGCACGGACAGTAGCAATCAGCCCCAGCATTTT. It codes for CASSTDSSNQPQHF.

This sequence joins TRBV11-3 and TRBJ1-1; 7 bases are a match to TRBD1. Germline-derived CDR1 and CDR2 are SGHNT and YENEEA. CDR3 length equals 15 residues. V shed 6 bases, J shed 0 bases, and the junction held 7 bases outside the gene matches. CDR3 bases: TGTGCCAGCAGTCCAACAGGGGCCATGAACACTGAAGCTTTCTTT. It specifies CASSPTGAMNTEAFF. The entire variable domain, with the rest obtained from reference TRBV11-3 and TRBJ1-1, is as follows: EAGVVQSPRYKIIEKKQPVAFWCNPISGHNTLYWYLQNLGQGPELLIRYENEEAVDDSQLPKDRFSAERLKGVDSTLKIQPAELGDSAVYLCASSPTGAMNTEAFFGQGTRLTVV.

The chain employs TRBV2 and TRBJ2-5; 7 bases line up with TRBD2. Germline loops: CDR1 SNHLY, CDR2 FYNNEI. This CDR3 has 17 amino acids. With 1 base clipped from V and 1 base from J, the junction kept 9 bases outside the gene matches. CDR3 sequence reads: CASSEGASGSLQETQYF. The CDR3 DNA sequence: TGTGCCAGCAGTGAAGGCGCTAGCGGAAGCCTCCAAGAGACCCAGTACTTC. Full variable domain (remainder filled in from reference TRBV2 and TRBJ2-5): EPEVTQTPSHQVTQMGQEVILRCVPISNHLYFYWYRQILGQKVEFLVSFYNNEISEKSEIFDDQFSVERPDGSNFTLKIRSTKLEDSAMYFCASSEGASGSLQETQYFGPGTRLLVL.

This rearrangement joins TRBV5-8 to TRBJ2-3, with TRBD2 matching over 12 bases. From germline, CDR1 is SGHTS and CDR2 YDEGEE. V was clipped by 4 bases and J by 3 bases; unmatched bases: 9. CDR3 length: 17 amino acids. CDR3 region: CASSGGLAGRTTDTQYF. CDR3 DNA: TGTGCCAGCAGCGGGGGACTAGCGGGTCGGACGACAGATACGCAGTATTTT.

The table lists this clone with a count of one. J is TRBJ1-6 and V is TRBV29-1, with TRBD1 as a possible D gene (5 bases). This CDR3 comprises 17 residues. The germline CDR1 and CDR2 sequences are SQVTM and ANQGSEA. CDR3 DNA: TGCAGGGGGGGTTTTGGCCAGAGGGTTGAGGGTAAATCACCCCTCCACTTT. It specifies CRGGFGQRVEGKSPLHF.

This chain joins TRBV28 and TRBJ1-2; TRBD1 might be the D (5 bases). The V and J ends lost 8 bases and 4 bases respectively, with 14 bases between them. The germline V gene has CDR1 MDHEN and CDR2 SYDVKM. The CDR3 loop spans 13 amino acids. The CDR3 nucleotides are TGTGCCAGCTCTCTTCAGGGCTTCTATGGCTACACCTTC. This encodes CASSLQGFYGYTF.

The chain has TRBV28 and TRBJ2-3; 8 bases map to TRBD1. CDR1 is MDHEN, CDR2 SYDVKM, per germline. J gave up 6 bases and V 2 bases, and 13 bases lay outside the gene matches. This CDR3 has 17 residues. CDR3 sequence: CASSLPKQGVASDTQYF. DNA of the CDR3: TGTGCCAGCAGTTTACCTAAACAGGGGGTGGCCTCCGATACGCAGTATTTT. Based on the CDR3 plus reference TRBV28 and TRBJ2-3, the full variable domain is DVKVTQSSRYLVKRTGEKVFLECVQDMDHENMFWYRQDPGLGLRLIYFSYDVKMKEKGDIPEGYSVSREKKERFSLILESASTNQTSMYLCASSLPKQGVASDTQYFGPGTRLTVL.

The rearrangement joins TRBV5-4 to TRBJ2-3, with TRBD1 matching 7 bases. V shed 6 bases, J shed 0 bases, and the junction held 4 bases outside the gene matches. CDR1 SGHNT and CDR2 YYREEE come from the germline V gene (reference sequence). This CDR3 has 14 amino acids. CDR3 bases: TGTGCCAGCAATAGGGACAGTAGCACAGATACGCAGTATTTT. Translation gives CASNRDSSTDTQYF.

The chain links TRBV28 to TRBJ2-3; D gene uncertain. V lost 5 bases and J lost 5, with 5 bases in between. CDR1 is MDHEN and CDR2 is SYDVKM in the germline V gene. The CDR3 covers 11 residues. The CDR3 DNA reads TGTGCCAGCAGTAGTAGAGATACGCAGTATTTT. As protein: CASSSRDTQYF.

The chain uses TRBV5-1 and TRBJ2-5; 8 positions match TRBD2. The germline CDR1 and CDR2 sequences are SGHRS and YFSETQ. CDR3 length equals 16 residues. Trimming at V came to 0 bases and at J to 1 base, leaving 5 bases not matched to a gene. CDR3 region: CASSLAVRGGQETQYF. The CDR3 region has the DNA TGCGCCAGCAGCTTGGCCGTACGGGGGGGCCAAGAGACCCAGTACTTC. Based on the CDR3 plus reference TRBV5-1 and TRBJ2-5, the full variable domain is KAGVTQTPRYLIKTRGQQVTLSCSPISGHRSVSWYQQTPGQGLQFLFEYFSETQRNKGNFPGRFSGRQFSNSRSEMNVSTLELGDSALYLCASSLAVRGGQETQYFGPGTRLLVL.

The chain employs TRBV5-4 and TRBJ2-3, with 7 bases identical to TRBD2. The junction had 14 bases not matched to a gene; V was cut back by 4 bases and J by 6 bases. Germline CDR1 and CDR2: SGHNT and YYREEE (reference sequence). This CDR3 is built from 16 residues. CDR3 residues: CASSLEGAGVPDTQYF. In DNA form, the CDR3 reads TGTGCCAGCAGCCTCGAGGGTGCGGGGGTGCCGGATACGCAGTATTTT.

The rearrangement uses TRBV4-1 and TRBJ1-4; maybe TRBD1 (6 bases). V lost 0 bases and J 10 bases, leaving 15 bases between the germline ends. Germline V lookup: CDR1 MGHRA, CDR2 YSYEKL. The CDR3 runs to 15 residues. The CDR3 sequence: CASSQDLSGVGKLFF. The CDR3 region has the DNA TGCGCCAGCAGCCAAGATCTGTCAGGGGTTGGAAAACTGTTTTTT.

This rearrangement joins TRBV25-1 to TRBJ2-6; D not certain. The CDR3 extends over 13 amino acids. Germline V CDR1 and CDR2: MGHDK, SYGVNS. V shed 8 bases and J shed 4 bases, with 9 bases lying between them. This chain's CDR3 is CASALPGANVLTF. Written as DNA, the CDR3 is TGTGCCAGCGCTCTACCCGGGGCCAACGTCCTGACTTTC.

This chain uses TRBV30 with TRBJ1-5; maybe TRBD1 (5 bases). Trimming removed 0 bases at V and 2 bases at J, with 8 bases between. CDR1 and CDR2 (germline): GTSNPN, SVGIG (reference sequence). The CDR3 covers 14 residues. The CDR3 region is CAWSVGAGNQPQHF. The CDR3 nucleotides read TGTGCCTGGAGTGTAGGGGCGGGCAATCAGCCCCAGCATTTT.